This TCR beta chain was observed in a study of T cells in Graves' hyperthyroidism and ophthalmopathy. This clonotype was counted ten times or more. Antigen specificity is unknown. Findings and limits, study-wide: Before onset, ophthalmopathy was predicted by the model a median 6.5 months earlier. Blood also carried most thyroid clonotypes expanded above 0.001.

RNA transcripts served as the template for amplifying TCR beta CDR3 regions. HTBI primers were employed in a first-round RT-PCR of the TCR CDR3. TCRdb reprocessed the multiplex PCR reads with MiXCR, giving one entry per CDR3 protein. The sample holds more than 300,000 distinct CDR3 sequences, roughly 14% seen once. The TCR comes from a woman between 25 and 40 years old with Graves' ophthalmopathy. The material sequenced was blood.

This chain's CDR3 is CASRPEQGRRYSNQPQHF. In DNA, the CDR3 is TGTGCCAGCAGGCCCGAACAGGGGCGAAGATATAGCAATCAGCCCCAGCATTTT. V and J are TRBV28 and TRBJ1-5, with 7 bases identical to TRBD1. V trimming: 6 bases; J trimming: 0 bases; junction bases outside the gene matches: 14. In germline, CDR1 is MDHEN, CDR2 SYDVKM. This CDR3 comprises 18 residues.